This T cell receptor beta chain was sequenced in a study of PD-1 blockade in mismatch repair-deficient tumors. General study points: After pembrolizumab, tumor-resident clones rose rapidly, then generally contracted before radiologic responses.

V lost 1 base and J lost 1, with 11 bases in between. CDR1 and CDR2 (germline): ENHRY, SYGVKD. This CDR3 comprises 16 residues. Profiling relied on immunoSEQ multiplex PCR, and the TCRdb table lists in-frame clones only, not all of them. The sample shows more than 85,000 clones, over 75% of them seen only once. With respect to this clone: Antigen specificity is unknown.

V usage is TRBV10-3 and J usage is TRBJ2-1, with a possible D match to TRBD2 (6 bases). This specimen consisted of peripheral blood, obtained approximately 36 weeks after starting pembrolizumab. The sequence derives from an adult with mismatch repair-deficient cancer. The CDR3 nucleotides are TGTGCCATCAGTGAGTTGGGGGGATTTTCCTACAATGAGCAGTTCTTC. This gives the protein CAISELGGFSYNEQFF.